This TCR beta chain comes out of a study of blood T cell repertoires in COVID-19. Libraries were prepared by immunoSEQ multiplex PCR; TCRdb keeps only in-frame clonotypes and omits some of them. The data contain 250,000 to 300,000 clones, roughly 87% of them singletons. This CDR3 contains 16 residues. With 1 base clipped from V and 2 bases from J, the junction kept 2 bases outside the gene matches. Germline CDR1 reads SGHKS; CDR2 reads YYEKEE (reference sequence). The sample comprised PBMCs or T cells enriched from blood (not recorded which). This clonotype was sampled from a woman aged 25 to 39 who had recovered from COVID-19. V usage is TRBV5-5 and J usage is TRBJ2-3; 12 bases align to TRBD2. This chain's CDR3 is CASSLPSGGATDTQYF. The CDR3 DNA follows: TGTGCCAGCAGCTTGCCTAGCGGGGGGGCCACAGATACGCAGTATTTT.